This T cell receptor beta chain was retrieved from a study of blood T cell repertoires in COVID-19. Across the study: Material from acute and convalescent COVID-19 was sourced from the United States, Italy and Spain. The cDNA or gDNA used as material had been derived from T cells, B-cell-depleted T cells, or PBMCs.

J lost 8 bases, V lost 0 bases, and 6 bases had no gene match. The germline V gene encodes CDR1 LNHDA and CDR2 SQIVND (reference sequence). The CDR3 covers 15 residues. Recovered status in Cohort 3 required two negative PCRs, clearance, or symptom resolution. The protocol was immunoSEQ multiplex PCR, while the TCRdb copy is restricted to in-frame clones and leaves out a portion. The table includes about 210,000 clones, roughly 77% detected once. Input material: PBMCs or T cells enriched from blood (not recorded which). This sequence originates from a man aged 35 to 55 who had recovered from COVID-19. The rearrangement joins TRBV19 to TRBJ1-4; TRBD1 agrees at 7 bases. CDR3 amino acids: CASSIERGRGEKLFF. CDR3 bases: TGTGCCAGTAGTATAGAGAGGGGGCGAGGAGAAAAACTGTTTTTT.